Below, one T cell receptor (beta chain) is given with its context. The data were taken from a study of cytomegalovirus exposure and HLA in healthy donors. Sequenced by immunoSEQ multiplex PCR; TCRdb stores in-frame clones only, minus some. The data show hundreds of thousands of clones, 86% seen once. CDR1 is MNHNS and CDR2 is SASEGT in the germline V gene. The CDR3 length is 15 residues. V was clipped by 1 base and J by 6 bases; unmatched bases: 4. Sequencing used PBMCs. The V gene is TRBV6-1, the J gene TRBJ1-4; 8 positions match TRBD1. The TCR sequence derives from a woman under 30 in good health and CMV-seronegative. The CDR3 nucleotides read TGTGCCAGCAGTGAAGGTCAGGGGGCCTATGAAAAACTGTTTTTT. Translation gives CASSEGQGAYEKLFF.